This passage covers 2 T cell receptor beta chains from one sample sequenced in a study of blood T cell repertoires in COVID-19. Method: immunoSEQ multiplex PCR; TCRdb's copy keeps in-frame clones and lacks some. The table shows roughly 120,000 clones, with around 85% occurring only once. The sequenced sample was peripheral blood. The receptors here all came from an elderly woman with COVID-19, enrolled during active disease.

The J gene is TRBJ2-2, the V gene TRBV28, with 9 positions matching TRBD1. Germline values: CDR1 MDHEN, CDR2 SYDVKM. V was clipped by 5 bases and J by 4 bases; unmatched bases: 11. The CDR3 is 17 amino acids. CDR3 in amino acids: CASSLRLETGGTGELFF. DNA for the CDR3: TGTGCCAGCAGTCTCCGTTTGGAGACAGGGGGCACCGGGGAGCTGTTTTTT.

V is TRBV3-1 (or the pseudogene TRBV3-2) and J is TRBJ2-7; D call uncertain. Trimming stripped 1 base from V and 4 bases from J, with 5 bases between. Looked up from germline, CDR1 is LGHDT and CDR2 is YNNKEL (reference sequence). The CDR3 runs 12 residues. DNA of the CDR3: TGTGCCAGCAGCCAAGTAGTATACGAGCAGTACTTC. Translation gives CASSQVVYEQYF.